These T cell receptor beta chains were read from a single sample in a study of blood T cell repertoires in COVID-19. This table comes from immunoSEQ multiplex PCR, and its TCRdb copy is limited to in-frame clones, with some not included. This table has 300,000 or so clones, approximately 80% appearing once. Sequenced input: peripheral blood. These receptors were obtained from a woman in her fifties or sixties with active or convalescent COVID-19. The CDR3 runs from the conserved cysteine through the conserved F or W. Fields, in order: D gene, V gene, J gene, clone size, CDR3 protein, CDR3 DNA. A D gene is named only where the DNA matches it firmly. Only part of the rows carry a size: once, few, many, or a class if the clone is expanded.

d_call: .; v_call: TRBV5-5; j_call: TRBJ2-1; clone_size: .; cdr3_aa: CASSLQDSSYNEQFF; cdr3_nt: TGTGCCAGCAGCTTGCAGGACAGCTCCTACAATGAGCAGTTCTTC
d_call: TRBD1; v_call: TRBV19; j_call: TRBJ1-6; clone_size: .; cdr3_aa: CASSALTGPSTHSPLHF; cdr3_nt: TGTGCCAGTAGTGCCTTGACAGGGCCATCGACGCATTCACCCCTCCACTTT
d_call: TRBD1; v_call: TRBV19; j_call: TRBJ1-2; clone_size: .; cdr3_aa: CASSLRTGTEGYTF; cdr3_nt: TGTGCCAGTAGTCTTCGGACAGGGACGGAAGGCTACACCTTC
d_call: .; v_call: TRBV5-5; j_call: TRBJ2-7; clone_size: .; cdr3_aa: CASSLDAVTGYEQYF; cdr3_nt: TGTGCCAGCAGCTTGGATGCGGTGACGGGTTACGAGCAGTACTTC
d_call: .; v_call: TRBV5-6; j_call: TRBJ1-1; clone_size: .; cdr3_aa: CASSLVLSGTEAFF; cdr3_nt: TGTGCCAGCAGCCTTGTCCTATCAGGCACTGAAGCTTTCTTT
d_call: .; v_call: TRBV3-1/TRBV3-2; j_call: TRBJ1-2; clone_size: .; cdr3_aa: CASSTEGNYGYTF; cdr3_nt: TGTGCCAGCAGTACGGAGGGAAACTATGGCTACACCTTC
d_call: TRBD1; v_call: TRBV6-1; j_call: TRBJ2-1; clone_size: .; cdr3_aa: CASSEIGTVTRGQFF; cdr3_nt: TGTGCCAGCAGTGAAATAGGGACAGTAACGCGTGGGCAGTTCTTC
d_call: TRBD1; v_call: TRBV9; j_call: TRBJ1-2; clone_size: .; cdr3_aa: CASSAPTGVNGYTF; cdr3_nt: TGTGCCAGCAGCGCACCGACAGGGGTTAATGGCTACACCTTC
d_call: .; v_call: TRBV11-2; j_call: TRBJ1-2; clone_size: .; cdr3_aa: CASRRVGGKSRGYTF; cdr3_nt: TGTGCCAGCAGGCGAGTGGGGGGAAAGAGTAGGGGCTACACCTTC
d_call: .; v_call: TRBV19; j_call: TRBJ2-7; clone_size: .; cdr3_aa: CASSRDSWEQYF; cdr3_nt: TGTGCCAGTAGCCGAGACTCCTGGGAGCAGTACTTC
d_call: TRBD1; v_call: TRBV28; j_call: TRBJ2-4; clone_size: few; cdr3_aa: CASSLLRDRVNIQYF; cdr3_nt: TGTGCCAGCAGTTTACTGCGGGACAGGGTTAACATTCAGTACTTC
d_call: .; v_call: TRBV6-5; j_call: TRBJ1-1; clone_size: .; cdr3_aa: CASTRGWRGSTEAFF; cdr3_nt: TGTGCCAGCACCCGTGGGTGGCGAGGGAGCACTGAAGCTTTCTTT
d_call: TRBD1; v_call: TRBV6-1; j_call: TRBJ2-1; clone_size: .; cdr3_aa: CASSAGDRGLRGNEQFF; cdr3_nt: TGTGCCAGCAGTGCAGGGGACAGGGGGCTTAGGGGCAATGAGCAGTTCTTC
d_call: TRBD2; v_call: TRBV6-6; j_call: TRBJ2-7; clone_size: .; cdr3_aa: CASSYGTSGSVYEQYF; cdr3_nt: TGTGCCAGCAGTTACGGGACTAGCGGGAGTGTCTACGAGCAGTACTTC
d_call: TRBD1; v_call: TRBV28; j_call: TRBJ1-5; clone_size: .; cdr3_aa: CASSSSSGGHQPQHF; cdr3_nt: TGTGCCAGCAGTTCATCATCAGGGGGGCATCAGCCCCAGCATTTT
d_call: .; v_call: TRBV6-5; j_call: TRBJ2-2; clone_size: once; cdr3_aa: CASRDTNTGELFF; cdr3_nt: TGTGCCAGCAGGGACACTAACACCGGGGAGCTGTTTTTT
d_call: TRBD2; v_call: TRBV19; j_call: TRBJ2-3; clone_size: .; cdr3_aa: CASSIASGSTDTQYF; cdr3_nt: TGTGCCAGTAGTATCGCTAGCGGGAGCACAGATACGCAGTATTTT